The 16 T cell receptor beta chains reported below all come from one sample, sequenced in a study of CD8 T cells in ankylosing spondylitis. TCRdb recomputed calls from the 5' RACE reads with MiXCR, one row per CDR3 protein. The sample comprises more than 200,000 distinct CDR3 sequences, roughly 25% of which are singletons, and roughly 0.67% rests with the top ten. Sequencing was performed on blood, either unsorted or a sorted T cell fraction (not recorded which). These receptors came from a male donor with ankylosing spondylitis or in good health (not recorded which).

The chain is built from TRBV7-8 and TRBJ2-5, with D maybe TRBD2 (5 bases). The length of the CDR3 is 16 residues. The germline CDR1 and CDR2 sequences are SGHVS and FQNEAQ. Trimming cost V 4 bases and J 7 bases, with 22 bases left between them. Here the CDR3 DNA reads TGTGCCAGCAGCTCGTCTAGGAACGGGGTGATCGGGACCCAGTACTTC. Protein product: CASSSSRNGVIGTQYF.

This clonotype has at least ten counts. J is TRBJ2-3 and V is TRBV7-9, with 9 positions matching TRBD2. Looked up from germline, CDR1 is SEHNR and CDR2 is FQNEAQ (reference sequence). This CDR3 has 15 residues. After removal of 3 bases from V and 3 bases from J, the junction contained 4 bases not matched to a gene. This chain's CDR3 is CASSLTSGTTDTQYF. CDR3 DNA: TGTGCCAGCAGCTTGACTAGCGGAACTACAGATACGCAGTATTTT.

This clonotype was counted ten times or more. V usage is TRBV20-1 and J usage is TRBJ1-2; tentative D call: TRBD1 (6 bases). V lost 8 bases, J lost 6 bases, and 16 bases lay in between. The germline CDR1 and CDR2 sequences are DFQATT and SNEGSKA (reference sequence). The CDR3 has 12 residues. The CDR3 DNA sequence: TGCAGTCCCTGGTCGGGGGGCGATGGCTACACCTTC. Encoded protein: CSPWSGGDGYTF.

The gene calls are TRBV20-1 and TRBJ2-3; 12 nucleotides line up with TRBD2. This CDR3 comprises 15 residues. Trimming took 6 bases from V and 4 from J; bases not matched to a gene: 8. Germline V gives CDR1 DFQATT, CDR2 SNEGSKA (reference sequence). The CDR3 nucleotides are TGCAGTGCCCGGCGGACTAGCGGGGCGCCAGATACGCAGTATTTT. It encodes CSARRTSGAPDTQYF.

The V and J genes are TRBV7-2 and TRBJ2-3; D uncertain. CDR1 and CDR2 (germline): SGHTA, FQGNSA. V lost 1 base and J lost 4, with 9 bases in between. CDR3 length: 14 amino acids. This CDR3 is CASSLVSRADTQYF. The CDR3 coding sequence is TGTGCCAGCAGCTTAGTTTCACGCGCAGATACGCAGTATTTT.

The DNA of the CDR3 is TGCAGCGTTGCGGGACTGAACACCTGGGAGACCCAGTACTTC. It yields the protein CSVAGLNTWETQYF. V is TRBV29-1 and J is TRBJ2-5, with D possibly TRBD2 on 6 matching bases. The V gene's germline CDR1 is SQVTM and CDR2 ANQGSEA. This CDR3 has 14 amino acids. The germline V and J ends were trimmed by 4 bases and 5 bases, with 17 bases remaining between them.

The table lists this clonotype with a few counts. The V and J genes are TRBV12-3 or TRBV12-4 and TRBJ2-1; TRBD1 agrees at 9 bases. J gave up 5 bases and V 5 bases, and 7 bases lay outside the gene matches. The CDR3 has 15 residues. The CDR3 DNA reads TGTGCCAGCAGTCCTAGGACAGGGGATAACAATGAGCAGTTCTTC. Protein product: CASSPRTGDNNEQFF.

At least ten counts were recorded for this clonotype. This chain uses TRBV29-1 with TRBJ2-7; 7 bases match TRBD1. V lost 5 bases and J lost 10; bases outside the gene matches: 11. The CDR3 totals 12 residues. In germline, CDR1 is SQVTM, CDR2 ANQGSEA. The CDR3 sequence: CSVSTGTENQYF. For the CDR3, the DNA is TGCAGCGTTAGCACCGGGACAGAAAACCAGTACTTC.

This clonotype showed up just a few times. The J gene is TRBJ2-7, the V gene TRBV20-1; 9 bases are a match to TRBD1. Germline trimming cut 5 bases from V and 6 bases from J; bases unmatched to any gene: 14. There are 15 residues in the CDR3. The germline V gene has CDR1 DFQATT and CDR2 SNEGSKA (reference sequence). The CDR3 reads CSAPRSFGTGPEQYF. The CDR3, as DNA: TGCAGTGCTCCTCGCTCGTTTGGGACAGGGCCCGAGCAGTACTTC.

The CDR3 reads CASSPLPSSYNEQFF. CDR3 DNA sequence: TGTGCCAGCTCACCACTACCAAGCTCCTACAATGAGCAGTTCTTC. The V and J genes are TRBV18 and TRBJ2-1, with no clear D. This CDR3 contains 15 residues. V lost 1 base and J 0 bases, leaving 7 bases between the germline ends. Per the germline V gene, CDR1 is KGHSH and CDR2 is LQKENI. The complete variable domain, with remaining parts taken from reference TRBV18 and TRBJ2-1, reads NAGVMQNPRHLVRRRGQEARLRCSPMKGHSHVYWYRQLPEEGLKFMVYLQKENIIDESGMPKERFSAEFPKEGPSILRIQQVVRGDSAAYFCASSPLPSSYNEQFFGPGTRLTVL.

This clonotype was counted between two and nine times. This chain joins TRBV10-3 and TRBJ1-2; 8 nucleotides align to TRBD1. CDR3 length: 13 amino acids. Germline assignment: CDR1 ENHRY and CDR2 SYGVKD. Trimming removed 6 bases from V and 6 bases from J; junction bases left unmatched: 6. The CDR3 DNA reads as TGTGCCATCAGCGTAGACAGGGGCAATGGCTACACCTTC. Translation: CAISVDRGNGYTF.

This clonotype appeared many times. This rearrangement joins TRBV29-1 to TRBJ2-3, with 9 bases that match TRBD2. The CDR3 sequence is 15 residues long. CDR1 SQVTM and CDR2 ANQGSEA come from the germline V gene. Trimming removed 1 base from V and 2 bases from J; junction bases left unmatched: 4. CDR3: CSVEGAGGLTDTQYF. CDR3 sequence (DNA): TGCAGCGTTGAAGGGGCGGGGGGGCTCACAGATACGCAGTATTTT.

This clonotype was observed a few times. The chain is built from TRBV6-1 and TRBJ2-6; tentatively, D is TRBD2 (5 bases). Germline CDR1 is MNHNS and CDR2 is SASEGT. This CDR3 region has 14 residues. V was shortened by 7 bases and J by 0 bases, with 7 bases between the two germline ends. CDR3 amino acids: CASNRGSGANVLTF. The CDR3, as DNA: TGTGCCAGCAACCGGGGCTCTGGGGCCAACGTCCTGACTTTC.

The chain uses TRBV20-1 and TRBJ2-3; D might be TRBD1 or TRBD2, each matching 5 bases. The length of the CDR3 is 15 residues. Germline CDR1 and CDR2: DFQATT and SNEGSKA (reference sequence). Deletions cut 3 bases from V and 0 bases from J, with 13 bases between. CDR3 protein: CSARGPRESTDTQYF. The CDR3 region has the DNA TGCAGTGCTAGGGGACCTAGGGAGAGCACAGATACGCAGTATTTT.

The chain joins TRBV6-1 to TRBJ2-3; D remains unclear. The CDR3 runs to 13 residues. Germline V gene data show CDR1 as MNHNS and CDR2 as SASEGT. The CDR3 here is CATLVVSPDTQYF. The CDR3 coding sequence is TGTGCTACCCTTGTGGTGTCGCCAGATACGCAGTATTTT.

The V and J genes are TRBV29-1 and TRBJ2-4; a possible D gene is TRBD1 (6 bases). This CDR3 region has 13 residues. Germline V gene sequence: CDR1 SQVTM, CDR2 ANQGSEA. V was cut by 6 bases and J by 0 bases, with 9 bases left in between. As DNA, the CDR3 is TGCAGCGTACAGGGCCTAGCCAAAAACATTCAGTACTTC. Its translation: CSVQGLAKNIQYF.